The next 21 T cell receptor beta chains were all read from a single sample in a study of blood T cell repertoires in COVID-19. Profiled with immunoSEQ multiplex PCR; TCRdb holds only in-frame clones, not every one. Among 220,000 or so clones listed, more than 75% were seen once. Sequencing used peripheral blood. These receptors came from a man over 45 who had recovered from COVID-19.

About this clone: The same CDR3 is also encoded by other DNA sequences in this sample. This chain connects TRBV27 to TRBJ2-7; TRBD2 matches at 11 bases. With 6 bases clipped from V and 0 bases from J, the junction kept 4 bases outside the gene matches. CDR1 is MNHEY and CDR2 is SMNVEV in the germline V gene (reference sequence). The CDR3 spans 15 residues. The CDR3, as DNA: TGTGCCAGCAGGGGTACTAGCGGGAGCTCCTACGAGCAGTACTTC. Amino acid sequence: CASRGTSGSSYEQYF.

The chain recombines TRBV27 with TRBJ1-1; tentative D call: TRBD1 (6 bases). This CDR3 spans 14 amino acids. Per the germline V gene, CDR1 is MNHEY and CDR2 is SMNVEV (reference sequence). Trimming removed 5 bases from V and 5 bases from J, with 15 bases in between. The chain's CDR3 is CASSPQGEVTEAFF. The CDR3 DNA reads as TGTGCCAGCAGTCCACAGGGCGAGGTTACTGAAGCTTTCTTT.

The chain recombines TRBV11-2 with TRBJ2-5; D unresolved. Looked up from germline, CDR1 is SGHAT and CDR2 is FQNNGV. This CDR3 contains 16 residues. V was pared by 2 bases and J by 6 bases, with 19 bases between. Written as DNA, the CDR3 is TGTGCCAGCAGCTTATCTTGGAACACTGTGGGCAAGACCCAGTACTTC. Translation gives CASSLSWNTVGKTQYF.

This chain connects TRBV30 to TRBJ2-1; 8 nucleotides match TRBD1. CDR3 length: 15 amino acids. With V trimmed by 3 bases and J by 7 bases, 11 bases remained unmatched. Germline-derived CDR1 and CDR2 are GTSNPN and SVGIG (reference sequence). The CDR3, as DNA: TGTGCCTGGAGCGCAGGGGGCCCCCGCTGGAATGAGCAGTTCTTC. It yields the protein CAWSAGGPRWNEQFF. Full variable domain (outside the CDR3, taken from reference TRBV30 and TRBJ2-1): SQTIHQWPATLVQPVGSPLSLECTVEGTSNPNLYWYRQAAGRGLQLLFYSVGIGQISSEVPQNLSASRPQDRQFILSSKKLLLSDSGFYLCAWSAGGPRWNEQFFGPGTRLTVL.

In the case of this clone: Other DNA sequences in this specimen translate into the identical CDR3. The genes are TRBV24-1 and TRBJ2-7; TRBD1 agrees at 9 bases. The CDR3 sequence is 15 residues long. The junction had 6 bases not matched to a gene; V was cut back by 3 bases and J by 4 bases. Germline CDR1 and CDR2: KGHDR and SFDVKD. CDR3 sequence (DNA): TGTGCCACCAGTGATCCGGGACAGGGTACATACGAGCAGTACTTC. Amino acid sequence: CATSDPGQGTYEQYF.

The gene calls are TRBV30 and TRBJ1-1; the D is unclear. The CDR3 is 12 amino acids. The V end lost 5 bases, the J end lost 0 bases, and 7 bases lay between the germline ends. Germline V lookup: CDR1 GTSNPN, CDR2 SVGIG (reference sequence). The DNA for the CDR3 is TGTGCCTGGGACTTTTTGAACACTGAAGCTTTCTTT. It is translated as CAWDFLNTEAFF. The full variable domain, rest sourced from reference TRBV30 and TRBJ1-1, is SQTIHQWPATLVQPVGSPLSLECTVEGTSNPNLYWYRQAAGRGLQLLFYSVGIGQISSEVPQNLSASRPQDRQFILSSKKLLLSDSGFYLCAWDFLNTEAFFGQGTRLTVV.

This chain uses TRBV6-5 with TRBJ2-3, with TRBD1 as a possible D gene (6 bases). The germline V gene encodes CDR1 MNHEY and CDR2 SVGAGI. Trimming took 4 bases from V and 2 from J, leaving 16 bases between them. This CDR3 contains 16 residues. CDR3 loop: CASSSGTQAITDTQYF. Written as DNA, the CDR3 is TGTGCCAGCAGTTCCGGGACACAGGCTATCACAGATACGCAGTATTTT.

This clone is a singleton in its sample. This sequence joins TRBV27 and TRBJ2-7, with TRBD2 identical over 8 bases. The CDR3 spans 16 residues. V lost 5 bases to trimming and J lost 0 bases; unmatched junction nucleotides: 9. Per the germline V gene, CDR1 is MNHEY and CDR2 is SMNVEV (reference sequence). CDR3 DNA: TGTGCCAGCAGTGGAGGAGCGGGAGCTGCCTCCTACGAGCAGTACTTC. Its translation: CASSGGAGAASYEQYF.

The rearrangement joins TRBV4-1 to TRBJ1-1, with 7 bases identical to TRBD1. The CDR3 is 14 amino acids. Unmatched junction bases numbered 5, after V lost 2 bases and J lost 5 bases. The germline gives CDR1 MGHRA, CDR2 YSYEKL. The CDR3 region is CASSQPQGWTEAFF. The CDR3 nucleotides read TGCGCCAGCAGCCAACCACAGGGGTGGACTGAAGCTTTCTTT.

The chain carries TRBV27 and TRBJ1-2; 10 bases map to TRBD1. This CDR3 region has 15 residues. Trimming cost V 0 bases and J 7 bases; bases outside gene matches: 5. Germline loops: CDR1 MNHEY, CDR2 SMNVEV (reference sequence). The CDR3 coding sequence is TGTGCCAGCAGTTTATCTCAGACAGGGGGCATTGGCTACACCTTC. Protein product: CASSLSQTGGIGYTF.

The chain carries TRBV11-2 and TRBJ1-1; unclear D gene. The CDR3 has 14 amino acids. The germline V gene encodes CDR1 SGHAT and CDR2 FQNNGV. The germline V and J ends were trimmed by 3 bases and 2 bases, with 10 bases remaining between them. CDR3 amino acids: CASSFTSINTEAFF. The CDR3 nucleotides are TGTGCCAGCAGCTTCACCTCTATCAACACTGAAGCTTTCTTT.

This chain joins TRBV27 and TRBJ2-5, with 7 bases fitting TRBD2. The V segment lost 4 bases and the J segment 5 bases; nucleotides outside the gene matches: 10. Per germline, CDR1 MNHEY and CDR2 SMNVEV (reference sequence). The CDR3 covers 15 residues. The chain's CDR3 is CASSSLASHGETQYF. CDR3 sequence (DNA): TGTGCCAGCAGTTCACTAGCGTCCCATGGGGAGACCCAGTACTTC.

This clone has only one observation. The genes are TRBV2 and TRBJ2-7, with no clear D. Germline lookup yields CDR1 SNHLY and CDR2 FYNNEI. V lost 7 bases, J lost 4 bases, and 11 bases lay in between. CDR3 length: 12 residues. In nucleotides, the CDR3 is TGTGCCAGCACACATTCCCAGTACGAGCAGTACTTC. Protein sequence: CASTHSQYEQYF.

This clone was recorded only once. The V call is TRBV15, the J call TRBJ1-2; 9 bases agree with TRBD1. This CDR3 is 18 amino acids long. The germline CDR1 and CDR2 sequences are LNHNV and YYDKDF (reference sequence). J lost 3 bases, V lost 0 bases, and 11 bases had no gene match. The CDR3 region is CATSRDIGQGYVDYGYTF. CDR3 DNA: TGTGCCACCAGCAGAGATATTGGACAGGGGTATGTCGACTATGGCTACACCTTC.

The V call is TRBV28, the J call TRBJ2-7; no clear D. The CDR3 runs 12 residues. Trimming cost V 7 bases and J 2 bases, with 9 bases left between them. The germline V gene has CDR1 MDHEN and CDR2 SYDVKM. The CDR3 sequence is CASNFPTYEQYF. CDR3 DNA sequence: TGTGCCAGCAATTTCCCCACCTACGAGCAGTACTTC.

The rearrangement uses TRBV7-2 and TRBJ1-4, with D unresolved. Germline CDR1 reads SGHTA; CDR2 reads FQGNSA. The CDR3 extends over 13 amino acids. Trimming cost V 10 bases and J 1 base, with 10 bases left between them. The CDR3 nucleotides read TGTGCCACCGCGGGTGGAACTAATGAAAAACTGTTTTTT. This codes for CATAGGTNEKLFF.

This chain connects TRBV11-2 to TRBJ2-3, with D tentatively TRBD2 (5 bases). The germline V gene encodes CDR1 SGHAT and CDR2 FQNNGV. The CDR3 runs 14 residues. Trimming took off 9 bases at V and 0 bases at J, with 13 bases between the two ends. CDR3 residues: CASQLTRSTDTQYF. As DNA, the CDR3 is TGTGCCAGTCAGCTTACTAGGAGCACAGATACGCAGTATTTT.

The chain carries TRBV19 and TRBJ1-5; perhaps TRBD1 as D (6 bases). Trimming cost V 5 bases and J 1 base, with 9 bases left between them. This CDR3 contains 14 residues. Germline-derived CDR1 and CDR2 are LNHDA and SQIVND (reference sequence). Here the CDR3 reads CASSRQASNQPQHF. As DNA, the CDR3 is TGTGCCAGTAGTCGACAGGCCAGCAATCAGCCCCAGCATTTT.

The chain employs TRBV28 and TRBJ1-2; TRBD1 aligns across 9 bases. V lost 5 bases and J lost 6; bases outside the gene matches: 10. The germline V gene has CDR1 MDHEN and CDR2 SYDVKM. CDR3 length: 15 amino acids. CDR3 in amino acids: CASSKARTGVDGYTF. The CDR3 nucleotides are TGTGCCAGCAGTAAAGCCCGGACAGGGGTAGATGGCTACACCTTC.

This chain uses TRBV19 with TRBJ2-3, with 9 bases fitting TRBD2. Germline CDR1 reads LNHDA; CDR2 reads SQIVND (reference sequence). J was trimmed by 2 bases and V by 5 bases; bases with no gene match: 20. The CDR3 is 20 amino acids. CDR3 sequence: CASSAMWASGKTRSTDTQYF. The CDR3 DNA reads TGTGCCAGTAGTGCCATGTGGGCTAGCGGGAAGACGAGATCCACAGATACGCAGTATTTT.

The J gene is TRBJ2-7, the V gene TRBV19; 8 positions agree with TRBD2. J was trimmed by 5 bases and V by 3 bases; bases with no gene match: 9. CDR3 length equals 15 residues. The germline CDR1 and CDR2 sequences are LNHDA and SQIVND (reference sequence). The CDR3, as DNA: TGTGCCAGTAGTATGGGCGGGGGGCCGATCCACGAGCAGTACTTC. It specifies CASSMGGGPIHEQYF.